This T cell receptor (beta chain) was sequenced for a study of T cell repertoires in cytomegalovirus infection. On the study more broadly: Recently described HLA-C-restricted plus well-studied HLA-B-restricted CMV epitopes were used. Public TCR beta signature analysis indicated the presence of both CMV infection and matching HLA type.

This CDR3 has 13 amino acids. V gave up 0 bases and J gave up 8 bases, with 8 bases separating them. Germline V gene data show CDR1 as MGHRA and CDR2 as YSYEKL. TCRdb passed the reads through MiXCR, listing each CDR3 protein once. The sample yields approximately 910,000 distinct CDR3 sequences, about a third seen once. In this sample, this clonotype turned up a few times. Its specificity is not known. The chain carries TRBV4-1 and TRBJ1-5, with a tentative D call TRBD1 (5 bases). The starting material was cultured CD8+ T cells from PBMCs, obtained from culture after CMV antigen stimulation. This TCR was recovered from a human donor in good health (CMV status not recorded). Some clones in this sample may be carry-over from other donors' samples. Here the CDR3 DNA reads TGCGCCAGCAGCCAAGAGGGGGGGGAGCCCCAGCATTTT. Amino acid sequence: CASSQEGGEPQHF.